The 32 T cell receptor beta chains given below trace back to one sample, sequenced in a study of cytomegalovirus exposure and HLA in healthy donors. PCR used 60 Vbeta primers and 13 Jbeta primers. Measured with immunoSEQ multiplex PCR; TCRdb has only the in-frame clones, and not every one. The repertoire holds 150,000 to 200,000 clones, with 8.5% to 10% as singletons. The sequenced sample consisted of PBMCs. The source is a young woman in good health and CMV-seropositive.

This clone appeared a single time. The V and J genes are TRBV30 and TRBJ2-5; the D gene is possibly TRBD2 (6 bases). The end of the DNA aligns better with TRBJ2-7, so the J call may be wrong. This CDR3 is built from 13 residues. In germline, CDR1 is GTSNPN, CDR2 SVGIG (reference sequence). CDR3 in amino acids: CAWSVGTSYEQYF. The DNA for the CDR3 is TGTGCCTGGAGTGTAGGGACTTCCTACGAGCAGTACTTC.

This rearrangement joins TRBV10-3 to TRBJ1-2; possible D gene TRBD1, 5 bases. Germline V gene lookup returns CDR1 ENHRY and CDR2 SYGVKD. V dropped 7 bases and J dropped 6 bases, with 15 bases sitting between them. CDR3 length: 13 amino acids. The CDR3 DNA reads as TGTGCCATCACCGGGACGGGGGGGGATGGCTACACCTTC. Amino acids: CAITGTGGDGYTF.

The chain employs TRBV9 and TRBJ2-1; possibly TRBD2 for D (5 bases). Deletions cut 3 bases from V and 1 base from J, with 14 bases between. Per the germline V gene, CDR1 is SGDLS and CDR2 is YYNGEE. This CDR3 spans 16 amino acids. The CDR3 DNA reads TGTGCCAGCAGCGACCAAAGCGGAAGTTCCTACAATGAGCAGTTCTTC. Translation gives CASSDQSGSSYNEQFF.

The CDR3 nucleotides are TGTGCCAGTAGTAAACAAGGGGGGGGAGAGCAGTACTTC. It is translated as CASSKQGGGEQYF. The chain combines TRBV19 with TRBJ2-7, with D possibly TRBD2 on 7 matching bases. This CDR3 spans 13 amino acids. Between the trimmed V and J ends, which lost 4 bases and 7 bases, there was a span of 14 bases. CDR1 is LNHDA and CDR2 is SQIVND in the germline V gene (reference sequence).

The rearrangement joins TRBV5-1 to TRBJ2-7, with 9 bases aligning to TRBD2. Germline lookup yields CDR1 SGHRS and CDR2 YFSETQ. The ends lost 3 bases at V and 2 bases at J; junction bases unmatched: 6. CDR3 size: 15 residues. The CDR3 spells CASSSFSGGTYEQYF. In DNA form, the CDR3 reads TGCGCCAGCAGCTCCTTTAGCGGGGGAACCTACGAGCAGTACTTC.

This chain joins TRBV4-1 and TRBJ2-5, with TRBD1 identical over 7 bases. Germline lookup yields CDR1 MGHRA and CDR2 YSYEKL. CDR3 length: 15 residues. V was clipped by 0 bases and J by 2 bases; unmatched bases: 3. Written as DNA, the CDR3 is TGCGCCAGCAGCCAAGACGGGACAGTACAAGAGACCCAGTACTTC. Translated: CASSQDGTVQETQYF.

This clone appeared a few times. The chain is built from TRBV5-3 and TRBJ2-7; 8 bases line up with TRBD1. TRBV5-3 is annotated as an ORF whose role is uncertain. J lost 2 bases, V lost 5 bases, and 12 bases had no gene match. This CDR3 has 16 amino acids. The CDR3 loop is CARRSPGTGFPYEQYF. The CDR3 nucleotides read TGTGCCAGAAGATCTCCCGGGACAGGCTTCCCCTACGAGCAGTACTTC.

The chain is built from TRBV5-4 and TRBJ1-1; D ambiguous. V shed 3 bases and J shed 6 bases, with 15 bases lying between them. Looked up from germline, CDR1 is SGHNT and CDR2 is YYREEE (reference sequence). The CDR3 sequence is 14 residues long. CDR3 protein: CASSSTDGLPEAFF. The CDR3 DNA is TGTGCCAGCAGCTCAACGGACGGACTGCCTGAAGCTTTCTTT.

This clone occurred a few times. V and J are TRBV25-1 and TRBJ1-2, with TRBD1 matching over 7 bases. This CDR3 region has 16 residues. Trimming removed 4 bases from V and 8 bases from J; junction bases left unmatched: 16. Germline loops: CDR1 MGHDK, CDR2 SYGVNS. CDR3 nucleotides: TGTGCCAGCAGTGGGCCGGCGAGGGAACAGGGGTGGGGCTACACCTTC. Protein sequence: CASSGPAREQGWGYTF.

With respect to this clone: The sample holds other DNA sequences that translate to the same CDR3. The gene calls are TRBV6-6 and TRBJ1-2; a possible D gene is TRBD1 (6 bases). CDR1 is MNHNY, CDR2 SVGAGI, per germline (reference sequence). V lost 2 bases to trimming and J lost 8 bases, with 6 bases between them. The CDR3 spans 11 residues. In nucleotides, the CDR3 is TGTGCCAGCAGTTACGGGGGCGGCTACACCTTC. It is translated as CASSYGGGYTF.

V is TRBV5-1 and J is TRBJ1-2; D is perhaps TRBD1 (6 bases). The CDR3 runs 14 residues. CDR1 and CDR2 (germline): SGHRS, YFSETQ. With 0 bases removed from V and 4 bases from J, the gap between germline ends came to 10 bases. In DNA, the CDR3 is TGCGCCAGCAGCTTGGGAAACAGGGCCTATGGCTACACCTTC. It translates to CASSLGNRAYGYTF.

This clone was counted between two and nine times. This chain links TRBV5-1 with TRBJ2-5, with D perhaps TRBD1 (6 bases). Deletions cut 1 base from V and 2 bases from J, with 12 bases between. Germline V lookup: CDR1 SGHRS, CDR2 YFSETQ. The CDR3 sequence is 15 residues long. The CDR3 bases are TGCGCCAGCAGCTTGCTCTTCAGGGGTCAAGAGACCCAGTACTTC. Protein: CASSLLFRGQETQYF.

This clone turned up a few times. V is TRBV5-1 and J is TRBJ2-7; 8 positions agree with TRBD1. Germline V gene sequence: CDR1 SGHRS, CDR2 YFSETQ. There are 14 residues in the CDR3. V lost 3 bases to trimming and J lost 2 bases; unmatched junction nucleotides: 4. CDR3 DNA sequence: TGCGCCAGCAGCTCCAAGACAGGGGCCTACGAGCAGTACTTC. Its protein is CASSSKTGAYEQYF. Based on the CDR3 plus reference TRBV5-1 and TRBJ2-7, the full variable domain is KAGVTQTPRYLIKTRGQQVTLSCSPISGHRSVSWYQQTPGQGLQFLFEYFSETQRNKGNFPGRFSGRQFSNSRSEMNVSTLELGDSALYLCASSSKTGAYEQYFGPGTRLTVT.

Written as DNA, the CDR3 is TGTGCCAGCAGCCTGGGACAGGGGACCGGATGGAACACTGAAGCTTTCTTT. Amino acid sequence: CASSLGQGTGWNTEAFF. J is TRBJ1-1 and V is TRBV5-6, with 10 bases aligning to TRBD1. Looked up from germline, CDR1 is SGHDT and CDR2 is YYEEEE. With 4 bases clipped from V and 1 base from J, the junction kept 10 bases outside the gene matches. The CDR3 spans 17 residues.

This clone was counted between two and nine times. The V and J genes are TRBV5-4 and TRBJ1-3; D is possibly TRBD1 (6 bases). Germline V CDR1 and CDR2: SGHNT, YYREEE (reference sequence). This CDR3 is 14 amino acids long. V lost 4 bases to trimming and J lost 0 bases, with 8 bases between them. The CDR3 loop is CASSQTGSGNTIYF. CDR3 nucleotide sequence: TGTGCCAGCAGCCAGACAGGCTCTGGAAACACCATATATTTT. The full variable domain, completed using reference TRBV5-4 and TRBJ1-3, is ETGVTQSPTHLIKTRGQQVTLRCSSQSGHNTVSWYQQALGQGPQFIFQYYREEENGRGNFPPRFSGLQFPNYSSELNVNALELDDSALYLCASSQTGSGNTIYFGEGSWLTVV.

The chain has TRBV2 and TRBJ1-2, with D hard to call. The length of the CDR3 is 15 residues. CDR1 and CDR2 (germline): SNHLY, FYNNEI. The germline V and J ends were trimmed by 3 bases and 1 base, with 12 bases remaining between them. The CDR3 DNA follows: TGTGCCAGCAGTGATCCCCCTAAGTTTAACTATGGCTACACCTTC. This translates into CASSDPPKFNYGYTF.

V and J are TRBV4-1 and TRBJ1-1; no firm D call. CDR3 length equals 13 residues. V was trimmed by 3 bases and J by 7 bases, leaving 12 bases between them. The germline gives CDR1 MGHRA, CDR2 YSYEKL. The CDR3 reads CASSHTLGIEAFF. The CDR3 DNA reads as TGCGCCAGCAGCCACACCCTGGGCATTGAAGCTTTCTTT.

The chain employs TRBV7-9 and TRBJ2-1; 10 bases map to TRBD2. Germline V gene data show CDR1 as SEHNR and CDR2 as FQNEAQ (reference sequence). This CDR3 region has 16 residues. V lost 0 bases, J lost 6 bases, and 5 bases stayed unmatched. The DNA for the CDR3 is TGTGCCAGCAGCTTAGCGAGCACTAGCGGGATCAATGAGCAGTTCTTC. This gives the protein CASSLASTSGINEQFF.

The rearrangement uses TRBV2 and TRBJ2-1; D gene unclear. Trimming took 6 bases from V and 9 from J, leaving 9 bases between them. Germline V gene sequence: CDR1 SNHLY, CDR2 FYNNEI. This CDR3 is 11 amino acids long. This chain's CDR3 is CASSYDSEQFF. In DNA form, the CDR3 reads TGTGCCAGCAGCTACGATTCTGAGCAGTTCTTC.

This clone was picked up a small number of times. V usage is TRBV7-9 and J usage is TRBJ1-5; D unclear. From germline, CDR1 is SEHNR and CDR2 FQNEAQ (reference sequence). Deletions cut 1 base from V and 5 bases from J, with 6 bases between. This CDR3 contains 13 residues. Written as DNA, the CDR3 is TGTGCCAGCAGCTTAGAACAGTATCAGCCCCAGCATTTT. It codes for CASSLEQYQPQHF.

This clone was detected only a few times. The chain carries TRBV11-2 and TRBJ2-1, with 9 bases identical to TRBD1. Germline lookup yields CDR1 SGHAT and CDR2 FQNNGV. J gave up 10 bases and V 7 bases, and 8 bases lay outside the gene matches. This CDR3 has 13 residues. CDR3 coding DNA: TGTGCCAGCAACCCGGGACAGGGCCGGGAGCAGTTCTTC. It translates to CASNPGQGREQFF.

In its sample, this clone was seen a few times. The rearrangement joins TRBV4-2 to TRBJ2-5, with D possibly matching TRBD2 (6 bases). The V gene lost 0 bases and the J gene lost 7 bases, with 18 bases spanning the gap. CDR1 LGHNA and CDR2 YNFKEQ come from the germline V gene. There are 16 residues in the CDR3. Here the CDR3 reads CASSQEIGTRLGTQYF. CDR3 bases: TGTGCCAGCAGCCAAGAAATCGGGACTCGACTCGGGACCCAGTACTTC.

This clone was recorded a few times. This chain uses TRBV21-1 with TRBJ2-1; the table assigns TRBD1, which was not confirmed against the DNA. TRBV21-1 is noted as a pseudogene. The CDR3 covers 17 residues. The CDR3 here is CASSSHGQVYPVNEQFF. CDR3 coding DNA: TGTGCCAGCAGCTCCCACGGACAGGTCTACCCCGTCAATGAGCAGTTCTTC.

The chain joins TRBV21-1 to TRBJ1-1; TRBD1 reflects the table's D call only, with no check against the DNA. TRBV21-1 is an annotated pseudogene. The CDR3 has 12 residues. Written as DNA, the CDR3 is TGTGCCAGCAGCGTAGGACAGGACGAAGCTTTCTTT. This gives the protein CASSVGQDEAFF.

The V gene is TRBV5-1, the J gene TRBJ1-4, with 11 bases aligning to TRBD1. The V and J ends lost 4 bases and 7 bases, in that order; junction bases with no gene match: 6. Germline V gene lookup returns CDR1 SGHRS and CDR2 YFSETQ. This CDR3 region has 15 residues. CDR3 sequence (DNA): TGCGCCAGCAGCGCGAGGGACAGGGGGATTGAAAAACTGTTTTTT. Translated, it gives CASSARDRGIEKLFF.

This clone was counted between two and nine times. V gene TRBV2 combines with J gene TRBJ1-3; D uncertain. Trimming cost V 8 bases and J 0 bases, with 11 bases left between them. Germline V gives CDR1 SNHLY, CDR2 FYNNEI. The CDR3 runs 14 residues. The CDR3 coding sequence is TGTGCCAGCGATGCGGCCAGCTCTGGAAACACCATATATTTT. It translates to CASDAASSGNTIYF. The variable domain in full, with the rest retrieved from reference TRBV2 and TRBJ1-3, is EPEVTQTPSHQVTQMGQEVILRCVPISNHLYFYWYRQILGQKVEFLVSFYNNEISEKSEIFDDQFSVERPDGSNFTLKIRSTKLEDSAMYFCASDAASSGNTIYFGEGSWLTVV.

The V gene is TRBV9, the J gene TRBJ2-7; TRBD1 matches 9 bases. The germline V gene encodes CDR1 SGDLS and CDR2 YYNGEE. There are 15 residues in the CDR3. J gave up 6 bases and V 3 bases, and 10 bases lay outside the gene matches. The CDR3 spells CASSASGTGIVEQYF. CDR3 coding DNA: TGTGCCAGCAGCGCTTCCGGGACAGGGATTGTCGAGCAGTACTTC.

The rearrangement uses TRBV19 and TRBJ1-1; 8 nucleotides agree with TRBD1. Trimming removed 8 bases from V and 3 bases from J; junction bases left unmatched: 5. The CDR3 runs 13 residues. From germline, CDR1 is LNHDA and CDR2 SQIVND (reference sequence). CDR3 protein: CASSDRGDTEAFF. CDR3 coding DNA: TGTGCCAGTTCCGACAGGGGAGACACTGAAGCTTTCTTT.

This clone was counted only a few times. This chain uses TRBV30 with TRBJ2-1, with D perhaps TRBD2 (5 bases). V was shortened by 4 bases and J by 2 bases, with 18 bases between the two germline ends. CDR1 is GTSNPN and CDR2 is SVGIG in the germline V gene (reference sequence). The CDR3 is made up of 16 amino acids. CDR3 coding DNA: TGTGCCTGGACCTCGACTTGGCTAGCCACCTACAATGAGCAGTTCTTC. Encoded protein: CAWTSTWLATYNEQFF.

This clone was detected a few times. The rearrangement joins TRBV5-1 to TRBJ2-5, with a tentative D call TRBD2 (6 bases). This CDR3 is built from 14 residues. The V gene lost 1 base and the J gene lost 5 bases, with 12 bases spanning the gap. Germline CDR1 SGHRS, CDR2 YFSETQ. The CDR3 DNA follows: TGCGCCAGCAGCTTGTTTAGCGGACCTGAGACCCAGTACTTC. Translated, it gives CASSLFSGPETQYF.

The table lists this clone with a few counts. The chain combines TRBV2 with TRBJ1-5; unclear D gene. Per germline, CDR1 SNHLY and CDR2 FYNNEI. Deletions cut 0 bases from V and 0 bases from J, with 15 bases between. The CDR3 extends over 18 amino acids. CDR3: CASSEARREVYSNQPQHF. The CDR3 DNA sequence: TGTGCCAGCAGTGAAGCTAGGAGAGAGGTTTATAGCAATCAGCCCCAGCATTTT.

Only a few counts were recorded for this clone. The rearrangement uses TRBV28 and TRBJ2-7; D gene unclear. V was clipped by 3 bases and J by 0 bases, with 3 bases between them. Germline assignment: CDR1 MDHEN and CDR2 SYDVKM. The length of the CDR3 is 12 residues. The chain's CDR3 is CASSLASYEQYF. For the CDR3, the DNA is TGTGCCAGCAGTTTGGCCTCCTACGAGCAGTACTTC. Full variable domain (remainder filled in from reference TRBV28 and TRBJ2-7): DVKVTQSSRYLVKRTGEKVFLECVQDMDHENMFWYRQDPGLGLRLIYFSYDVKMKEKGDIPEGYSVSREKKERFSLILESASTNQTSMYLCASSLASYEQYFGPGTRLTVT.